This T cell receptor (beta chain) comes out of a study of beta chain features in type 1 diabetes. Points from the study as a whole: Shortening of TCRB CDR3s, moderate but significant, appeared in all four CD4+ subsets of Type 1 diabetes patients.

The V end lost 2 bases, the J end lost 1 base, and 8 bases lay between the germline ends. The germline V gene has CDR1 LNHDA and CDR2 SQIVND (reference sequence). The CDR3 length is 15 residues. Expressed TCRB transcripts were sequenced after all isolated RNA was converted to cDNA. Assay used: immunoSEQ multiplex PCR; TCRdb lists only in-frame clones, some missing. The data show some 350,000 clones, 13% seen once. This clone came up a few times. Its antigen remains unidentified. Sequences were obtained from naive CD4+ T cells from blood. The TCR sequence derives from a young woman with type 1 diabetes. This chain uses TRBV19 with TRBJ2-2, with TRBD1 as a possible D gene (6 bases). CDR3 sequence reads: CASSISTGNTGELFF. CDR3 DNA sequence: TGTGCCAGTAGTATATCGACAGGGAACACCGGGGAGCTGTTTTTT.